One TCR beta chain is described in this entry. What this receptor recognizes is not known. Base qualities are not provided; no much larger clone lies one nucleotide away. This specimen comes from a study of blood T cell repertoires in COVID-19 (TCRdb year 2020). For the wider study: The collaborator samples originated in the United States, Italy and Spain and spanned the acute and convalescent phases of COVID-19. The repertoires were made available in a free public database intended to serve as a resource for research on the immune response to SARS-CoV-2. Samples were obtained from the ongoing ImmuneRACE study (first 160 participants) and from roughly 1,300 subjects provided by 6 global collaborators. Sample metadata almost always included a de-identified subject ID, COVID-19 status, age in years and sex. The prospective study material was composed of cDNA or gDNA derived from T cells, B-cell-depleted T cells, or PBMCs. Where available, HLA class I and class II types were taken from metadata supplied by the sample provider and were not determined by assay-based typing. The dataset comprised deeply sampled blood TCRbeta repertoires from subjects exposed to, actively infected with, or recovered from COVID-19. What the authors observed across the whole study: The quantity of clinical and demographic metadata differed by source and by participant and was supplied without curation.

Each collaborating institution followed its own protocols to collect whole blood in K2EDTA tubes. For TCRbeta analysis, collaborators shipped samples as frozen whole blood, isolated PBMCs, or DNA extracted from either of those sample types. The immunoSEQ Assay, a bias-controlled multiplex PCR, was used to amplify TCRbeta CDR3 regions from genomic DNA. The authors' pipeline ran thus. Within the assay, amplification of reference gene primers was used to estimate how many nucleated cells each sample contained. To quantify the absolute abundance of each unique TCRbeta CDR3 rearrangement, sequence reads were collapsed and filtered. For each sample, productive Simpson clonality was calculated as the square root of Simpson's diversity index across productive rearrangements. In its TCRdb copy, this immuneACCESS table keeps in-frame sequences only and misses some clones. Where compared with another copy, unresolved V genes explain less than half of these, and the others have no known cause. D and trimming were read from the DNA, whereas the V and J calls and clone size are those reported in that table. In this sample the table shows some 190,000 clones, 85% to 90% of which occur a single time. The top ten constitute under 2% of the sample.

Sequencing was carried out using peripheral blood. The receptor was derived from a man aged 18-30 years with active or convalescent COVID-19.

Here is the DNA: TGTGCCAGCAGTCGACAGGCCGTCACCTACGAGCAGTACTTC. Translated, it gives CASSRQAVTYEQYF. The V and J segments used are TRBV6-5 and TRBJ2-7; TRBD1 might be the D gene, on 6 matching bases. V is clipped by 5 bases and J by 2 bases, and the sequence between their germline boundaries is 13 bases long. Including the terminal cysteine and phenylalanine, the CDR3 comprises 14 residues. Here the CDR3 DNA is all that survives: 42 bases in frame from base 1. From the germline V gene, CDR1 is MNHEY and CDR2 is SVGAGI.